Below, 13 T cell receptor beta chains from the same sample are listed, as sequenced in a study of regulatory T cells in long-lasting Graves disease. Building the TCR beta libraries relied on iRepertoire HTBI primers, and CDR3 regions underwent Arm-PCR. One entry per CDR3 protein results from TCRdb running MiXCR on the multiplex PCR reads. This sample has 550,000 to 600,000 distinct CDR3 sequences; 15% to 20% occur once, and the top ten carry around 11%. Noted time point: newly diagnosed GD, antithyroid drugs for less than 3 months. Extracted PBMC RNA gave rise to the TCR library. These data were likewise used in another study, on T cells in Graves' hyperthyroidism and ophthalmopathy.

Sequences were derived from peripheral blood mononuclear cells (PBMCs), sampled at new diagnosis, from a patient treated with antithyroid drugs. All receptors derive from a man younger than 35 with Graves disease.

CDR3 loop: CASSPASGRPTYEQYF. The CDR3 DNA reads as TGCGCCAGCAGCCCCGCTAGCGGGAGACCTACCTACGAGCAGTACTTC. This rearrangement joins TRBV4-1 to TRBJ2-7; 10 bases fit TRBD2. The length of the CDR3 is 16 residues. The J segment lost 2 bases and the V segment lost 4 bases, leaving 8 bases of the junction unmatched. Germline values: CDR1 MGHRA, CDR2 YSYEKL.

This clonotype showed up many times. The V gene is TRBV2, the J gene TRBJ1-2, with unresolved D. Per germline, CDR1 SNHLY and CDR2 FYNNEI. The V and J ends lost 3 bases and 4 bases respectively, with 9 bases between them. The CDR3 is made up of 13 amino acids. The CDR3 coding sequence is TGTGCCAGCAGTGACTCCGGACTCTATGGCTACACCTTC. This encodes CASSDSGLYGYTF.

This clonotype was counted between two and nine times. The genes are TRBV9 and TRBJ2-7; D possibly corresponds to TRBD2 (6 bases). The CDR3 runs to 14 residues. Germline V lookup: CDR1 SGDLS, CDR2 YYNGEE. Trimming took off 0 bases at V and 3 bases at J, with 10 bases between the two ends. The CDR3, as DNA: TGTGCCAGCAGCGTAGAGAGGGGAGGCTACGAGCAGTACTTC. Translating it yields CASSVERGGYEQYF. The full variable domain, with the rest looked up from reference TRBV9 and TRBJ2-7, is DSGVTQTPKHLITATGQRVTLRCSPRSGDLSVYWYQQSLDQGLQFLIQYYNGEERAKGNILERFSAQQFPDLHSELNLSSLELGDSALYFCASSVERGGYEQYFGPGTRLTVT.

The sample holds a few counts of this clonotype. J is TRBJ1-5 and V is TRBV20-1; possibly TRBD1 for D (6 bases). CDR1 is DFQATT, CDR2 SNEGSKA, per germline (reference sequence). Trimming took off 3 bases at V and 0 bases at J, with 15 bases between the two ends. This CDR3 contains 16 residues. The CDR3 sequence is CSASFGTTYSNQPQHF. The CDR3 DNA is TGCAGTGCTAGTTTCGGGACAACCTATAGCAATCAGCCCCAGCATTTT.

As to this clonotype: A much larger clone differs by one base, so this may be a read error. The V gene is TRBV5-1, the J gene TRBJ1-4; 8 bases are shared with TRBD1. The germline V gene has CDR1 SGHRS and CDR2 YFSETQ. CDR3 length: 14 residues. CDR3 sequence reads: CASSVGQGREKLSF. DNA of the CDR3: TGCGCCAGCAGCGTCGGACAGGGCCGGGAAAAACTGTCTTTT.

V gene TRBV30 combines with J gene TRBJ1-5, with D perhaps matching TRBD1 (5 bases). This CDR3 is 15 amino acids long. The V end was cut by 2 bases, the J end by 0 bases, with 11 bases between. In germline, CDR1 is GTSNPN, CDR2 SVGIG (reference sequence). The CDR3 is CAWSPDRHSNQPQHF. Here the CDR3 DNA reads TGTGCCTGGAGTCCCGACAGACATAGCAATCAGCCCCAGCATTTT.

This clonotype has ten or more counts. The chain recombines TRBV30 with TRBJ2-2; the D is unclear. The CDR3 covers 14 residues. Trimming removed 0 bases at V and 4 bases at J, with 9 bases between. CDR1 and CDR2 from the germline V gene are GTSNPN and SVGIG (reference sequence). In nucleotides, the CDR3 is TGTGCCTGGAGTGTACGAAGTACCACCGGGGAGCTGTTTTTT. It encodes CAWSVRSTTGELFF.

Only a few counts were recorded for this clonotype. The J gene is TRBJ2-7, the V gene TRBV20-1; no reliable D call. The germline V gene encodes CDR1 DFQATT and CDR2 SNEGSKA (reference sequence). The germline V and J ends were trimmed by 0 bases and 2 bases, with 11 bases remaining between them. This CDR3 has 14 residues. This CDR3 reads CSARETSATYEQYF. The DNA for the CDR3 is TGCAGTGCTAGAGAAACGAGCGCCACCTACGAGCAGTACTTC.

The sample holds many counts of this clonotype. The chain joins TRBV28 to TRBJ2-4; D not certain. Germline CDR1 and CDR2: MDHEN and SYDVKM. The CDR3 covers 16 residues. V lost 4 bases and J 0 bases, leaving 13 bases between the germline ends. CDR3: CASSYWVEGAKNIQYF. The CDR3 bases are TGTGCCAGCAGTTACTGGGTGGAAGGAGCCAAAAACATTCAGTACTTC.

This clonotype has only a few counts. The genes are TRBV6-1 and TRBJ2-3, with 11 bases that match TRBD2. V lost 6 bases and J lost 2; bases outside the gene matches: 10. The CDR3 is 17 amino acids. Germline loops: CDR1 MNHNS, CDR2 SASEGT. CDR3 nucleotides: TGTGCCAGCAGAGCGATGGGACTAGCGGAAGTCACAGATACGCAGTATTTT. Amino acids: CASRAMGLAEVTDTQYF.

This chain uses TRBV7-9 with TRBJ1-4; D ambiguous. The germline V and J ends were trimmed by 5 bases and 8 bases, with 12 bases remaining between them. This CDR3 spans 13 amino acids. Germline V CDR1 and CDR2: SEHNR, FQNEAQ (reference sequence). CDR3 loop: CASSGSSGEKLFF. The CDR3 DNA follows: TGTGCCAGCAGCGGGAGCAGCGGGGAAAAACTGTTTTTT.

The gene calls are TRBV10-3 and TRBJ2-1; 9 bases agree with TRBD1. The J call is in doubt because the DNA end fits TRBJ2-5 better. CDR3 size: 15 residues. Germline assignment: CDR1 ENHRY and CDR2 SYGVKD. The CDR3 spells CAIRLGTGSGETQYF. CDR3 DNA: TGTGCCATCAGGCTCGGGACAGGGTCAGGGGAGACCCAGTACTTC.

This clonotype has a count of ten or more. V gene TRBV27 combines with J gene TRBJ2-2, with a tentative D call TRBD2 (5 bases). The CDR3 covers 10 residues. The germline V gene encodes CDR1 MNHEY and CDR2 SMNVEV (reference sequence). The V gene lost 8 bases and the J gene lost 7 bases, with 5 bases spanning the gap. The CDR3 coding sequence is TGTGCCAGCCGGGGCGGGGAGCTGTTTTTT. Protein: CASRGGELFF.